This entry lists 11 T cell receptor beta chains sequenced from one sample in a study of PD-1 blockade in classical Hodgkin lymphoma. In every patient, relapse followed autologous stem cell transplantation, while exposure to brentuximab vedotin differed. The data were produced by immunoSEQ multiplex PCR, yet TCRdb's version contains in-frame clones alone and is incomplete. Of more than 30,000 clones in the sample, approximately 86% were seen once. The starting material was peripheral blood mononuclear cells (PBMCs), obtained before the second cycle of nivolumab. The receptor source for this set is a human donor with classical Hodgkin lymphoma.

The rearrangement joins TRBV11-3 to TRBJ2-3; the D is unclear. The length of the CDR3 is 16 residues. Germline CDR1 and CDR2: SGHNT and YENEEA. Trimming removed 5 bases from V and 0 bases from J, with 15 bases in between. CDR3 coding DNA: TGTGCCAGCAGCCCAACCGGCCTCTTGAGCACAGATACGCAGTATTTT. This translates into CASSPTGLLSTDTQYF.

The rearrangement links TRBV7-3 to TRBJ1-5; D unclear. The CDR3 totals 13 residues. CDR1 is SGHTA, CDR2 FQGTGA, per germline. V was clipped by 2 bases and J by 7 bases, with 9 bases between them. This chain's CDR3 is CASSLGPWQPQHF. As DNA, the CDR3 is TGTGCCAGCAGCTTAGGACCCTGGCAGCCCCAGCATTTT. The entire variable domain, with the rest obtained from reference TRBV7-3 and TRBJ1-5, is as follows: GAGVSQTPSNKVTEKGKYVELRCDPISGHTALYWYRQSLGQGPEFLIYFQGTGAADDSGLPNDRFFAVRPEGSVSTLKIQRTERGDSAVYLCASSLGPWQPQHFGDGTRLSIL.

The chain combines TRBV25-1 with TRBJ1-6; no reliable D call. The CDR3 has 16 residues. Germline V gene lookup returns CDR1 MGHDK and CDR2 SYGVNS. Trimming shortened V by 1 base and J by 2 bases, and 9 bases separated the two germline ends. The CDR3 bases are TGTGCCAGCAGTGAATTATCCGGGACCTATAATTCACCCCTCCACTTT. This encodes CASSELSGTYNSPLHF.

J is TRBJ2-1 and V is TRBV13; 8 nucleotides line up with TRBD2. Germline V gene data show CDR1 as PRHDT and CDR2 as FYEKMQ (reference sequence). The CDR3 length is 12 residues. The V segment lost 6 bases and the J segment 10 bases; nucleotides outside the gene matches: 5. The CDR3 spells CASSPGGDEQFF. Here the CDR3 DNA reads TGTGCCAGCAGTCCGGGGGGGGACGAGCAGTTCTTC.

A single count supports this clone. The chain is built from TRBV19 and TRBJ2-7; tentatively, D is TRBD1 or TRBD2 (5 bases each). The germline V gene has CDR1 LNHDA and CDR2 SQIVND (reference sequence). This CDR3 is built from 14 residues. Trimming shortened V by 5 bases and J by 5 bases, and 16 bases separated the two germline ends. In DNA form, the CDR3 reads TGTGCCAGTAGTGACCGTGGGGGTGGTGACGAGCAGTACTTC. It is translated as CASSDRGGGDEQYF.

J is TRBJ2-7 and V is TRBV4-2, with D perhaps given as TRBD1 or TRBD2 (5 bases each). CDR1 and CDR2 (germline): LGHNA, YNFKEQ. This CDR3 has 13 amino acids. Trimming took 5 bases from V and 5 from J, leaving 13 bases between them. The CDR3, as DNA: TGTGCCAGCAGCATGAGGGGTCCCGACGAGCAGTACTTC. Residues: CASSMRGPDEQYF.

J is TRBJ2-5 and V is TRBV5-1; 8 bases match TRBD1. After removal of 2 bases from V and 4 bases from J, the junction contained 4 bases not matched to a gene. The CDR3 extends over 14 amino acids. CDR1 SGHRS and CDR2 YFSETQ come from the germline V gene. CDR3 bases: TGCGCCAGCAGCTTACCAGGGGGCGGAGAGACCCAGTACTTC. It translates to CASSLPGGGETQYF.

This clone was seen a single time. This sequence joins TRBV6-5 and TRBJ2-3; D is possibly TRBD1 or TRBD2 (5 bases each). Deletions cut 2 bases from V and 10 bases from J, with 7 bases between. The CDR3 totals 11 residues. The germline V gene has CDR1 MNHEY and CDR2 SVGAGI. CDR3 nucleotides: TGTGCCAGCAGTTACGGGGGAGCGCAGTATTTT. Amino acids: CASSYGGAQYF.

The rearrangement uses TRBV7-9 and TRBJ2-3; D is possibly TRBD2 (5 bases). The CDR3 is 14 amino acids. Germline-derived CDR1 and CDR2 are SEHNR and FQNEAQ (reference sequence). Between the trimmed V and J ends, which lost 5 bases and 4 bases, there was a span of 13 bases. CDR3 protein: CASSRTRSPDTQYF. The CDR3 nucleotides are TGTGCCAGCAGCCGGACTCGAAGCCCAGATACGCAGTATTTT.

The rearrangement links TRBV5-5 to TRBJ2-7; 7 positions match TRBD2. The V and J ends lost 4 bases and 3 bases, in that order; junction bases with no gene match: 4. CDR3 length: 13 amino acids. The germline CDR1 and CDR2 sequences are SGHKS and YYEKEE (reference sequence). CDR3 sequence (DNA): TGTGCCAGCAGCCGAGGCGGGAGCTACGAGCAGTACTTC. This encodes CASSRGGSYEQYF. Complete variable domain (other parts from reference TRBV5-5 and TRBJ2-7): DAGVTQSPTHLIKTRGQQVTLRCSPISGHKSVSWYQQVLGQGPQFIFQYYEKEERGRGNFPDRFSARQFPNYSSELNVNALLLGDSALYLCASSRGGSYEQYFGPGTRLTVT.

The rearrangement joins TRBV19 to TRBJ1-5, with D possibly TRBD1 on 5 matching bases. With 3 bases removed from V and 6 bases from J, the gap between germline ends came to 9 bases. The CDR3 length is 13 residues. Germline loops: CDR1 LNHDA, CDR2 SQIVND (reference sequence). This chain's CDR3 is CASSMQGGQPQHF. DNA of the CDR3: TGTGCCAGTAGTATGCAGGGAGGTCAGCCCCAGCATTTT.